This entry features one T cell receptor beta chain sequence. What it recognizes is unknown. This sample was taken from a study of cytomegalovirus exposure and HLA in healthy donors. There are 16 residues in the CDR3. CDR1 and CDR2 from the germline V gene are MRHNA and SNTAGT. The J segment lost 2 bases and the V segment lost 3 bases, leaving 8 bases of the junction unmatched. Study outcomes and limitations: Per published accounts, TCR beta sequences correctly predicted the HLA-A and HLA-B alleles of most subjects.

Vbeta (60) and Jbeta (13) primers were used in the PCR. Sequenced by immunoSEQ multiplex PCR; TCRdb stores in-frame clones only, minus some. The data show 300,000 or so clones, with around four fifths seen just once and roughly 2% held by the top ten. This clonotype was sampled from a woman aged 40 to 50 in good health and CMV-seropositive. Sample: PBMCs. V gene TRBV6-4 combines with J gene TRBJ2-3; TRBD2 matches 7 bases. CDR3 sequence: CASSEVPAGVTDTQYF. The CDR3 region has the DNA TGTGCCAGCAGTGAAGTTCCCGCGGGAGTCACAGATACGCAGTATTTT.